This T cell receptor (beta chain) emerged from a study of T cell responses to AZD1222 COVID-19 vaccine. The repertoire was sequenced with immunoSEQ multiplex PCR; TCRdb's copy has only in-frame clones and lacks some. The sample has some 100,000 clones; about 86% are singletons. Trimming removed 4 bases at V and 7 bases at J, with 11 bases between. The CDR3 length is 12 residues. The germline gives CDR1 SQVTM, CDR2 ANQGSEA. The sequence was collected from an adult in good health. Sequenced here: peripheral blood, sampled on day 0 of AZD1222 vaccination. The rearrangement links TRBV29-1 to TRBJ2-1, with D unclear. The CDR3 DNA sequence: TGCAGCGTTGGGGGTCTAAAAAATGAGCAGTTCTTC. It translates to CSVGGLKNEQFF.